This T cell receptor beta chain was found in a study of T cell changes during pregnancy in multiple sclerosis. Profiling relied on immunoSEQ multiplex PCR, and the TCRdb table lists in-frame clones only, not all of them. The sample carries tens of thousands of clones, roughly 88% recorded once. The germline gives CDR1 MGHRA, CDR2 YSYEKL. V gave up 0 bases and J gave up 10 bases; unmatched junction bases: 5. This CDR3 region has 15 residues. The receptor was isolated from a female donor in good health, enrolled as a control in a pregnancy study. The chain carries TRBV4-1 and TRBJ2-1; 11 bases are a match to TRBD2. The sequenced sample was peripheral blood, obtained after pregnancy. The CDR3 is CASSQETSGRTEQFF. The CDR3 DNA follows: TGCGCCAGCAGCCAAGAAACTAGCGGGAGAACCGAGCAGTTCTTC.